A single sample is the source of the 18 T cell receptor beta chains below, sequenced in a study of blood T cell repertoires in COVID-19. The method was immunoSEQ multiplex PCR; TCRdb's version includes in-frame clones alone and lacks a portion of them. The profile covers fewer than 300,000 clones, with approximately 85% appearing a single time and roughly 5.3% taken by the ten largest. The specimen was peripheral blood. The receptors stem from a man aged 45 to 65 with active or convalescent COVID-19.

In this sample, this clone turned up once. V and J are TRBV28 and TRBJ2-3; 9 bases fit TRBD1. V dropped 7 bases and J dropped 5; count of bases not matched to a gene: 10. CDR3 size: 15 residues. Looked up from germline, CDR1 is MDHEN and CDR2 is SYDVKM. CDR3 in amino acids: CASIPAGQGEDTQYF. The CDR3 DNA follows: TGTGCCAGCATTCCGGCGGGACAGGGAGAAGATACGCAGTATTTT.

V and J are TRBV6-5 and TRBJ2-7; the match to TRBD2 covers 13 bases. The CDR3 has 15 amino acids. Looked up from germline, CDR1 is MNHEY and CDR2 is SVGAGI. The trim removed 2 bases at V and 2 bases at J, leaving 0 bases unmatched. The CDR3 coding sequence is TGTGCCAGCAGTTACGGGACTAGCGGGACCTACGAGCAGTACTTC. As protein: CASSYGTSGTYEQYF.

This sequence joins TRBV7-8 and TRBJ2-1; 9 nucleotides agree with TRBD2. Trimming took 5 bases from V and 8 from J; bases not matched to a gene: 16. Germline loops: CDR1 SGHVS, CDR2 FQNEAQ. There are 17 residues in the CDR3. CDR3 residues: CASSRFHVAGAGDEQFF. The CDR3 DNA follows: TGTGCCAGCAGCCGCTTCCACGTAGCGGGAGCTGGTGATGAGCAGTTCTTC.

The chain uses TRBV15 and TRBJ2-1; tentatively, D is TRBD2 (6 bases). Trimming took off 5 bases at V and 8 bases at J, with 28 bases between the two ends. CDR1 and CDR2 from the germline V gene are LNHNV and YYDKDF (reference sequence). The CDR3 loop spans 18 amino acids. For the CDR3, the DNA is TGTGCCACCAGCCGGGGCGGGACGGCGGCTACAAGCTGGGATGAGCAGTTCTTC. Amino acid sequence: CATSRGGTAATSWDEQFF.

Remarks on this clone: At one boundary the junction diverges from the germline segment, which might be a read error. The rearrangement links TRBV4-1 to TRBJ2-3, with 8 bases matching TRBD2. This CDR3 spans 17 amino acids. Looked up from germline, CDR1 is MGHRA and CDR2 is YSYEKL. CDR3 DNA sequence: TGCGCCAGCAGCCAAGATCAGCAGCGGGAGTACCCAGACACGCAGTATTTT. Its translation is CASSQDQQREYPDTQYF.

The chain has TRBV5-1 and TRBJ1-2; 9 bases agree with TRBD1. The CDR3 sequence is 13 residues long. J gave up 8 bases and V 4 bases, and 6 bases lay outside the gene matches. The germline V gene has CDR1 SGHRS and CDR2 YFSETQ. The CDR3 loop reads CASSPRTGDGYTF. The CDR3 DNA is TGCGCCAGCAGCCCAAGGACAGGGGACGGCTACACCTTC.

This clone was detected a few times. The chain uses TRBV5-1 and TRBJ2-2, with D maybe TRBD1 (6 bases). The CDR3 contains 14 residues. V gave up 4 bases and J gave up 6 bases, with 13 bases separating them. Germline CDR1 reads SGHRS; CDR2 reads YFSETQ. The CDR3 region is CASSPRGIAGELFF. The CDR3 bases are TGCGCCAGCAGCCCCAGGGGCATCGCCGGGGAGCTGTTTTTT.

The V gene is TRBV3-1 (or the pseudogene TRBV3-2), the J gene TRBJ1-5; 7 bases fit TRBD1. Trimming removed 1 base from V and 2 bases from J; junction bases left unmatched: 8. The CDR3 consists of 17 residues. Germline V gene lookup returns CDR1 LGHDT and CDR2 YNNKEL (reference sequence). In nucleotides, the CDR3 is TGTGCCAGCAGCCAAGTACACAGGGGCAGGGGCAATCAGCCCCAGCATTTT. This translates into CASSQVHRGRGNQPQHF.

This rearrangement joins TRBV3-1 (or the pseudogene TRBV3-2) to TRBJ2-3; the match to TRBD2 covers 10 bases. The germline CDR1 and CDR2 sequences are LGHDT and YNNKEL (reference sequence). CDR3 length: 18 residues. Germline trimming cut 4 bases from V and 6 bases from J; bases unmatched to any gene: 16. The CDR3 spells CASSPIGSGRAETDTQYF. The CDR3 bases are TGTGCCAGCAGCCCGATCGGGAGCGGGAGGGCGGAGACGGATACGCAGTATTTT.

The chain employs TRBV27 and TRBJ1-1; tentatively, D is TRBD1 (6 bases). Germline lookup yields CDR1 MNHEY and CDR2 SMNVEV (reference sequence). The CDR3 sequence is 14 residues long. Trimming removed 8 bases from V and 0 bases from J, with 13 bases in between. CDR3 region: CASAQGVMNTEAFF. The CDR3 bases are TGTGCCAGCGCACAGGGAGTCATGAACACTGAAGCTTTCTTT.

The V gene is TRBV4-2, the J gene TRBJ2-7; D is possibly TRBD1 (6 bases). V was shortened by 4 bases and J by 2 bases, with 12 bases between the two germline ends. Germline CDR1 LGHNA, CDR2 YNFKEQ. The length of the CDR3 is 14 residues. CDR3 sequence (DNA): TGTGCCAGCAGCCTTTCAGGGGCCCCCTACGAGCAGTACTTC. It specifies CASSLSGAPYEQYF.

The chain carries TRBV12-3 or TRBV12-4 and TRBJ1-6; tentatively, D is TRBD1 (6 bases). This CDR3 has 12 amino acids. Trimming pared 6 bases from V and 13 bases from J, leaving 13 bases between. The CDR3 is CASSAGASPLHF. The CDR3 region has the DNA TGTGCCAGCAGCGCAGGGGCTAGTCCCCTCCACTTT.

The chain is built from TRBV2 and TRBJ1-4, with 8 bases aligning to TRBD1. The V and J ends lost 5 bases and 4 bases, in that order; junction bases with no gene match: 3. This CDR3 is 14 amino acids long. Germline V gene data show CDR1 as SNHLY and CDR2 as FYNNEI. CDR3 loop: CASSWDRINEKLFF. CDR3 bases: TGTGCCAGCAGTTGGGACAGGATTAATGAAAAACTGTTTTTT.

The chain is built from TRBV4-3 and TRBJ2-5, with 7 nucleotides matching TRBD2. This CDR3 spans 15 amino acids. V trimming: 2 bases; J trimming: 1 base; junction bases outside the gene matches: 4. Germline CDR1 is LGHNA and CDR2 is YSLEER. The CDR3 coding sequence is TGCGCCAGCAGCCAATCACTAGCGAGCCAAGAGACCCAGTACTTC. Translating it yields CASSQSLASQETQYF.

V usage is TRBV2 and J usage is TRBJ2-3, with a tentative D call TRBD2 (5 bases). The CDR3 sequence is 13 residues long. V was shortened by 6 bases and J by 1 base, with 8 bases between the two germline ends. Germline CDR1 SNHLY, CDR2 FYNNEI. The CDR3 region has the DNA TGTGCCAGCAGGGTGGGAGGCACAGATACGCAGTATTTT. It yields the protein CASRVGGTDTQYF.

CDR3 sequence: CASALTGPNEKLFF. As DNA, the CDR3 is TGTGCCAGCGCTTTGACAGGGCCTAATGAAAAACTGTTTTTT. The rearrangement links TRBV6-5 to TRBJ1-4; 7 nucleotides agree with TRBD1. Germline V gene data show CDR1 as MNHEY and CDR2 as SVGAGI. The CDR3 runs 14 residues. With 8 bases clipped from V and 3 bases from J, the junction kept 6 bases outside the gene matches.

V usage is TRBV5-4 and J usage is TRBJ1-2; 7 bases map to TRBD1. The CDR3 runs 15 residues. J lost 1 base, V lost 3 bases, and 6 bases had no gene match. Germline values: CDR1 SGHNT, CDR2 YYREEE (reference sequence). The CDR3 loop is CASSSGTANNYGYTF. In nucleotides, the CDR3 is TGTGCCAGCAGCTCCGGGACAGCCAATAACTATGGCTACACCTTC.

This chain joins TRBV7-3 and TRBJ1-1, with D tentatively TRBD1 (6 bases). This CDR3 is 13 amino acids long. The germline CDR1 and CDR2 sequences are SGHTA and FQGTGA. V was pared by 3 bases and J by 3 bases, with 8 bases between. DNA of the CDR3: TGTGCCAGCAGCTTTAACAGGGACACTGAAGCTTTCTTT. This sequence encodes CASSFNRDTEAFF.